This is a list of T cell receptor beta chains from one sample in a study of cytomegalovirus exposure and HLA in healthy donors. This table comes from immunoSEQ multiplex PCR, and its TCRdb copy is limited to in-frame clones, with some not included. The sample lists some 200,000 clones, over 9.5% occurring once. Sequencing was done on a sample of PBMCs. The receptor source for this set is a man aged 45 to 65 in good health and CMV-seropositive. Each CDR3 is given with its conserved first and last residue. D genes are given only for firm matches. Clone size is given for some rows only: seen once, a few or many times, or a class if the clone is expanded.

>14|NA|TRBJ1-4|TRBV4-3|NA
TGCGCCAGCAGCCAAGAGTCCATTAATGAAAAACTGTTTTTT
CASSQESINEKLFF
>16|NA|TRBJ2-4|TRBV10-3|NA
TGTGCCATCAGTGAGTCAGGAGGAGCAGCCAAAAACATTCAGTACTTC
CAISESGGAAKNIQYF
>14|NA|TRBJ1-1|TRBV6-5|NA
TGTGCCTGTCGAACCGGGGGGGGCGGCATAGGGCCTTTCTTT
CACRTGGGGIGPFF
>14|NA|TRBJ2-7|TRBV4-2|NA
TGTGCCAGCAGCCTTAGCCGGCAGAGCTACGAGCAGTACTTC
CASSLSRQSYEQYF
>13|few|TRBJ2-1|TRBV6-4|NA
TGTGCCAGCAGTGACGAGTCAGGCGATGAGCAGTTCTTC
CASSDESGDEQFF
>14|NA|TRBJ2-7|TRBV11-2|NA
TGTGCCAGCAGCTTTGAGGGTGGAGCGGTCGAGCAGTACTTC
CASSFEGGAVEQYF
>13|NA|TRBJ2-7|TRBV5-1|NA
TGCGCCAGCAGCACCCCTGGAGCCTACGAGCAGTACTTC
CASSTPGAYEQYF
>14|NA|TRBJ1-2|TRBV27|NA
TGTGCCAGCAGTCCGCGGGACCGTCGGGGTGGCTACACCTTC
CASSPRDRRGGYTF
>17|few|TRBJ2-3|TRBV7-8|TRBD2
TGTGCCAGCAGCCGCGGACTAACTAGCGGGGGGACCTATACGCAGTATTTT
CASSRGLTSGGTYTQYF
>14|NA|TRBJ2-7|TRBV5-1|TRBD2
TGCGCCAGCAGCTTGGCGGGGGGGACCTACGAGCAGTACTTC
CASSLAGGTYEQYF
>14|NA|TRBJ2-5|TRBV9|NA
TGTGCCAGCAGCGGAGGGGGGGCCGGAGAGACCCAGTACTTC
CASSGGGAGETQYF
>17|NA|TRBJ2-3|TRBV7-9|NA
TGTGCCAGCAGCGCCTGGGACAACCCCCCCGTTACAGATACGCAGTATTTT
CASSAWDNPPVTDTQYF
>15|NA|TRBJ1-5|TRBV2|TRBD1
TGTGCCAGCACCACAGGGGTCAATAGCAATCAGCCCCAGCATTTT
CASTTGVNSNQPQHF
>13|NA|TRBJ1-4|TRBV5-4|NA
TGTGCCAGCAGCCAGGGGATAAGGGAAAAACTGTTTTTT
CASSQGIREKLFF
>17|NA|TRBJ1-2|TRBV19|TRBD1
TGTGCCAGTAGCCAACAAACGTCCGGGACAGGGGGCTATGGCTACACCTTC
CASSQQTSGTGGYGYTF
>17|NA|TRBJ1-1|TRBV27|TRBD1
TGTGCCAGCAGTTTATGGGGACAGGGGACGAGTTACACTGAGGCTTTCTTT
CASSLWGQGTSYTEAFF
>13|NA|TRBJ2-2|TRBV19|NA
TGTGCCAGTAGCGGGGGACCCACCGGGGAGCTGTTTTTT
CASSGGPTGELFF
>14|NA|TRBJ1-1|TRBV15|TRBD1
TGTGCCACCAGCAGTAACAGGGGGGACACTGAAGCTTTCTTT
CATSSNRGDTEAFF
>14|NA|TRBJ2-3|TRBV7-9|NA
TGTGCCAGCAGCTTAGACAGGGGCACAGATACGCAGTATTTT
CASSLDRGTDTQYF
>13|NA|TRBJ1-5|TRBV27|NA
TGTGCCAGCAGTTTAAGGGGCCGCGGGCCCCAGCATTTT
CASSLRGRGPQHF
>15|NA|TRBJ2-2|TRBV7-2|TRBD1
TGTGCCAGCAGCTTGACAGGGGCGGTCACCGGGGAGCTGTTTTTT
CASSLTGAVTGELFF
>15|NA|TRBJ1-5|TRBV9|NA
TGTGCCAGCAGCGTAGCCGGGTTGGAGTATCAGCCCCAGCATTTT
CASSVAGLEYQPQHF
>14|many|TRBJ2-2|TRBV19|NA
TGTGCCAGTAGTAAAGTGGAGCGGACCGGGGAGCTGTTTTTT
CASSKVERTGELFF
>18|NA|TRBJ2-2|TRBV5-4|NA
TGTGCCAGCAGTCCGACGGTAGGGGGGGGGCCTGGCACCGGGGAGCTGTTTTTT
CASSPTVGGGPGTGELFF
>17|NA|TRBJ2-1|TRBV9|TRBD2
TGTGCCAGCAGCGTAGGACTAGCGGGCGTTTCCTACAATGAGCAGTTCTTC
CASSVGLAGVSYNEQFF
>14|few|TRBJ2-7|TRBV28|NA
TGTGCCAGCAGTTTCCACGGACAGTCCTACGAGCAGTACTTC
CASSFHGQSYEQYF
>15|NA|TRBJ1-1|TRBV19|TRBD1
TGTGCCAGTAGTATGACAGGGGGCGACGGGGCTGAAGCTTTCTTT
CASSMTGGDGAEAFF
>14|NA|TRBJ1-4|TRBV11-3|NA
TGTGCCAGCAGCCCCGGGAGAAAATGGGAAAAACTGTTTTTT
CASSPGRKWEKLFF
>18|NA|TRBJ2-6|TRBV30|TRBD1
TGTGCCTGGAGTGTCCCGACAGGGTATAGGTCTGGGGCCAACGTCCTGACTTTC
CAWSVPTGYRSGANVLTF
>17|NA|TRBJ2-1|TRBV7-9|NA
TGTGCCAGCAGATTCCCCTTAGGGGGGGCGCCAGGAGATGAGCAGTTCTTC
CASRFPLGGAPGDEQFF
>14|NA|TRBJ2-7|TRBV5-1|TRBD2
TGCGCCAGCAGCCAACCGGGACTAGGTTACGAGCAGTACTTC
CASSQPGLGYEQYF
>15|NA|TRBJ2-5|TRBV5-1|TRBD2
TGCGCCAGCAGCTTGTCGGCGGGGGGCCGGGAGACCCAGTACTTC
CASSLSAGGRETQYF